The next 12 T cell receptor beta chains were all read from a single sample in a study of blood T cell repertoires in COVID-19. Produced via immunoSEQ multiplex PCR; TCRdb's table is partial and in-frame only. Found here are roughly 240,000 clones, about 86% of them singletons; the top ten hold 3.5% to 4%. Sequences were obtained from peripheral blood. The receptors stem from a man aged 18 to 29 with active or convalescent COVID-19.

This clone was picked up one time. The chain employs TRBV4-2 and TRBJ1-1; D gene ambiguous. Trimming took off 1 base at V and 7 bases at J, with 4 bases between the two ends. Germline-derived CDR1 and CDR2 are LGHNA and YNFKEQ. The CDR3 extends over 11 amino acids. CDR3 bases: TGTGCCAGCAGCCAAGGGAGTGAAGCTTTCTTT. Translated: CASSQGSEAFF.

V usage is TRBV10-3 and J usage is TRBJ2-2; the D gene is possibly TRBD2 (7 bases). Trimming took 2 bases from V and 4 from J, leaving 23 bases between them. The CDR3 runs 19 residues. Germline V gives CDR1 ENHRY, CDR2 SYGVKD. CDR3 DNA sequence: TGTGCCATCAGTGAGAGGGGGGGACGGAAGTCCGGTGGCACCGGGGAGCTGTTTTTT. Encoded protein: CAISERGGRKSGGTGELFF.

V gene TRBV28 combines with J gene TRBJ2-6; D is undetermined. This CDR3 is 15 amino acids long. V lost 2 bases to trimming and J lost 2 bases, with 7 bases between them. Germline V CDR1 and CDR2: MDHEN, SYDVKM. CDR3 sequence: CASSLVAAGANVLTF. The CDR3 DNA is TGTGCCAGCAGTTTAGTGGCGGCTGGGGCCAACGTCCTGACTTTC.

V and J are TRBV7-9 and TRBJ2-1; 14 nucleotides line up with TRBD2. V shed 5 bases, J shed 4 bases, and the junction held 7 bases outside the gene matches. The CDR3 has 17 amino acids. Germline CDR1 and CDR2: SEHNR and FQNEAQ (reference sequence). The CDR3 protein is CASSRKGLAGAYNEQFF. CDR3 nucleotide sequence: TGTGCCAGCAGCCGCAAGGGACTAGCGGGAGCTTACAATGAGCAGTTCTTC.

To note about this clone: The identical CDR3 is also encoded by other nucleotide sequences in the sample. The chain joins TRBV5-6 to TRBJ1-2; 7 bases fit TRBD1. This CDR3 comprises 13 residues. V lost 4 bases to trimming and J lost 4 bases; unmatched junction nucleotides: 4. Germline V gene sequence: CDR1 SGHDT, CDR2 YYEEEE. In DNA form, the CDR3 reads TGTGCCAGCAGCCCGGGACAGAGCTATGGCTACACCTTC. It encodes CASSPGQSYGYTF.

The chain couples TRBV25-1 to TRBJ1-1; the match to TRBD1 covers 10 bases. CDR1 is MGHDK, CDR2 SYGVNS, per germline. V was clipped by 7 bases and J by 11 bases; unmatched bases: 13. The CDR3 extends over 14 amino acids. The CDR3 DNA is TGTGCCAGCACCACTTCCGGGACAGGGGTTGGGGCTTTCTTT. It is translated as CASTTSGTGVGAFF.

The V call is TRBV5-1, the J call TRBJ2-5, with D unresolved. Germline assignment: CDR1 SGHRS and CDR2 YFSETQ. The CDR3 is 16 amino acids. Deletions cut 0 bases from V and 4 bases from J, with 16 bases between. The CDR3 DNA follows: TGCGCCAGCAGCTTGGGGGTCCAAGAGGTCGGAGAGACCCAGTACTTC. Amino acids: CASSLGVQEVGETQYF.

The chain uses TRBV19 and TRBJ2-7; possible D gene TRBD1, 7 bases. The CDR3 length is 13 residues. V was trimmed by 6 bases and J by 6 bases, leaving 15 bases between them. Germline V CDR1 and CDR2: LNHDA, SQIVND (reference sequence). The CDR3 protein is CASSTPQGGEQYF. Written as DNA, the CDR3 is TGTGCCAGTAGCACACCTCAGGGGGGCGAGCAGTACTTC.

CDR3 sequence: CASSESGGGYTF. CDR3 bases: TGTGCCAGCAGCGAAAGCGGGGGCGGCTACACCTTC. The genes are TRBV3-1 (or the pseudogene TRBV3-2) and TRBJ1-2; possibly TRBD1 for D (6 bases). Trimming stripped 5 bases from V and 8 bases from J, with 12 bases between. Germline CDR1 is LGHDT and CDR2 is YNNKEL (reference sequence). CDR3 length: 12 residues.

This clone was seen only once. The chain is built from TRBV28 and TRBJ2-7, with TRBD1 matching 8 bases. V trimming: 6 bases; J trimming: 6 bases; junction bases outside the gene matches: 7. The CDR3 length is 13 residues. Germline CDR1 and CDR2: MDHEN and SYDVKM. The CDR3 sequence: CASSLHTGGEQYF. The DNA for the CDR3 is TGTGCCAGCAGCCTACACACAGGGGGCGAGCAGTACTTC.

DNA of the CDR3: TGTGCCAGCAGCACATGGGACAGAGACACTGAAGCTTTCTTT. Amino acid sequence: CASSTWDRDTEAFF. This chain uses TRBV9 with TRBJ1-1, with 7 nucleotides matching TRBD1. The CDR3 spans 14 residues. Looked up from germline, CDR1 is SGDLS and CDR2 is YYNGEE. Trimming at V came to 4 bases and at J to 3 bases, leaving 6 bases not matched to a gene.

This clone was picked up a small number of times. The V gene is TRBV20-1, the J gene TRBJ1-5, with D possibly being TRBD1 (6 bases). In germline, CDR1 is DFQATT, CDR2 SNEGSKA (reference sequence). V was clipped by 3 bases and J by 7 bases, with 16 bases between them. This CDR3 is 14 amino acids long. The CDR3 sequence is CSASTRPGEQPQHF. The DNA for the CDR3 is TGCAGTGCTAGTACCCGCCCAGGGGAACAGCCCCAGCATTTT.